These T cell receptor beta chains were read from a single sample in a study of low-dose radiotherapy and immunotherapy resistance in tumors. TCRdb called the reads again in MiXCR, with one record for every CDR3 protein. Here the sample spans 75,000 to 95,000 distinct CDR3 sequences, 15% to 20% being singletons. This specimen consisted of PBMCs, obtained before treatment. The receptors stem from a male donor with prostate cancer. The CDR3 runs from the conserved cysteine through the conserved F or W. The D gene is left open where the match is weak. Rows may omit the clone size; those that give it use once, few, many or a size class.

d_gene: -; abundance: many; v_gene: TRBV7-2; j_gene: TRBJ2-1; CDR3aa: CASSPKGKPDGLNYNEQFF; CDR3nt: TGTGCCAGCAGCCCTAAAGGGAAACCGGACGGGTTAAACTACAATGAGCAGTTCTTC
d_gene: TRBD1; abundance: -; v_gene: TRBV3-1; j_gene: TRBJ2-7; CDR3aa: CASSQGTGDRKQYF; CDR3nt: TGTGCCAGCAGCCAAGGGACAGGGGATAGGAAGCAGTACTTC
d_gene: -; abundance: many; v_gene: TRBV18; j_gene: TRBJ1-5; CDR3aa: CASSPQARLGQLQPQHF; CDR3nt: TGTGCCAGCTCACCACAAGCAAGGTTGGGGCAGCTTCAGCCCCAGCATTTT
d_gene: -; abundance: many; v_gene: TRBV5-1; j_gene: TRBJ2-6; CDR3aa: CASSFGAVGHNSGANVLTF; CDR3nt: TGCGCCAGCAGCTTCGGTGCAGTGGGACACAACTCTGGGGCCAACGTCCTGACTTTC
d_gene: TRBD2; abundance: -; v_gene: TRBV6-6; j_gene: TRBJ2-7; CDR3aa: CASSYPGTSGHEQYF; CDR3nt: TGTGCCAGCAGTTACCCCGGGACTAGCGGGCACGAGCAGTACTTC
d_gene: TRBD1; abundance: many; v_gene: TRBV28; j_gene: TRBJ2-2; CDR3aa: CASRTGGAVGELFF; CDR3nt: TGTGCCAGCAGGACAGGGGGCGCGGTCGGGGAGCTGTTTTTT
d_gene: -; abundance: -; v_gene: TRBV7-2; j_gene: TRBJ2-5; CDR3aa: CASSLAARRQETQYF; CDR3nt: TGTGCCAGCAGCTTAGCGGCTAGACGCCAAGAGACCCAGTACTTC
d_gene: TRBD2; abundance: -; v_gene: TRBV9; j_gene: TRBJ2-7; CDR3aa: CASSPLAGGAAYEQYF; CDR3nt: TGTGCCAGCAGCCCCCTAGCGGGGGGTGCAGCCTACGAGCAGTACTTC
d_gene: -; abundance: many; v_gene: TRBV6-2/TRBV6-3; j_gene: TRBJ1-4; CDR3aa: CASSYPARENEKLFF; CDR3nt: TGTGCCAGCAGTTACCCCGCCAGGGAGAATGAAAAACTGTTTTTT
d_gene: -; abundance: many; v_gene: TRBV20-1; j_gene: TRBJ2-2; CDR3aa: CSAISLLGKGGGELFF; CDR3nt: TGCAGTGCTATATCCCTTCTCGGGAAGGGTGGCGGGGAGCTGTTTTTT
d_gene: TRBD1; abundance: many; v_gene: TRBV12-3/TRBV12-4; j_gene: TRBJ2-1; CDR3aa: CASSIGQGNENEQFF; CDR3nt: TGTGCCAGCAGCATAGGACAGGGGAACGAGAATGAGCAGTTCTTC
d_gene: TRBD2; abundance: many; v_gene: TRBV7-2; j_gene: TRBJ2-7; CDR3aa: CASSLVLRGGPRDEQYF; CDR3nt: TGTGCCAGCAGCTTAGTACTACGGGGGGGGCCGCGGGACGAGCAGTACTTC
d_gene: -; abundance: many; v_gene: TRBV12-3/TRBV12-4; j_gene: TRBJ2-7; CDR3aa: CASSSYYEQYF; CDR3nt: TGTGCCAGCAGTTCATATTACGAGCAGTACTTC
d_gene: -; abundance: many; v_gene: TRBV5-5; j_gene: TRBJ1-3; CDR3aa: CASSLSGRTSGNTIYF; CDR3nt: TGTGCCAGCAGCTTGTCTGGACGGACCTCTGGAAACACCATATATTTT
d_gene: -; abundance: many; v_gene: TRBV30; j_gene: TRBJ1-5; CDR3aa: CAWGLVAARQPQHF; CDR3nt: TGTGCCTGGGGCCTGGTGGCAGCAAGGCAGCCCCAGCATTTT
d_gene: TRBD2; abundance: many; v_gene: TRBV7-9; j_gene: TRBJ2-1; CDR3aa: CASSPPGTSGAQFYNEQFF; CDR3nt: TGTGCCAGCAGCCCGCCGGGGACTAGCGGGGCCCAGTTCTACAATGAGCAGTTCTTC
d_gene: TRBD2; abundance: -; v_gene: TRBV28; j_gene: TRBJ2-7; CDR3aa: CASSSPWGGAPYEQYF; CDR3nt: TGTGCCAGCAGTTCCCCCTGGGGGGGAGCACCCTACGAGCAGTACTTC
d_gene: -; abundance: many; v_gene: TRBV7-9; j_gene: TRBJ1-2; CDR3aa: CASTKQGDYGYTF; CDR3nt: TGTGCCAGCACCAAACAGGGTGACTATGGCTACACCTTC
d_gene: TRBD1; abundance: many; v_gene: TRBV6-2/TRBV6-3; j_gene: TRBJ2-2; CDR3aa: CASIRQGNTGELFF; CDR3nt: TGTGCCAGTATACGACAGGGGAACACCGGGGAGCTGTTTTTT